The 14 T cell receptor beta chains listed next were all sequenced from one sample in a study of regulatory T cells in long-lasting Graves disease. Researchers made TCR beta libraries by using iRepertoire HTBI primers and running Arm-PCR on CDR3 regions. MiXCR, applied by TCRdb to the multiplex PCR reads, yields one record per CDR3 protein. The table shows approximately 440,000 distinct CDR3 sequences, with 20% to 25% occurring only once. Described time point: persistent/refractory GD, antithyroid drugs over 5 years with positive TRAb. RNA extracted from PBMCs served as the sequencing template. Sequencing used peripheral blood mononuclear cells (PBMCs), obtained when the disease was refractory, from a patient treated with antithyroid drugs. The receptors were gathered from a female donor with Graves disease.

This clonotype was detected only a few times. The chain uses TRBV7-2 and TRBJ1-4, with D perhaps matching TRBD1 (5 bases). Trimming cost V 1 base and J 3 bases, with 9 bases left between them. The CDR3 totals 15 residues. Germline CDR1 SGHTA, CDR2 FQGNSA. As DNA, the CDR3 is TGTGCCAGCAGCTTAGGGGGGTTGGCTAATGAAAAACTGTTTTTT. Its protein product is CASSLGGLANEKLFF. The entire variable domain, with the rest obtained from reference TRBV7-2 and TRBJ1-4, is as follows: GAGVSQSPSNKVTEKGKDVELRCDPISGHTALYWYRQSLGQGLEFLIYFQGNSAPDKSGLPSDRFSAERTGGSVSTLTIQRTQQEDSAVYLCASSLGGLANEKLFFGSGTQLSVL.

The DNA of the CDR3 is TGTGCCAGCAGTTACCCGGCTAGCATGGGGACCCAGTACTTC. This translates into CASSYPASMGTQYF. The chain has TRBV6-5 and TRBJ2-5; tentatively, D is TRBD2 (5 bases). Trimming removed 2 bases at V and 7 bases at J, with 14 bases between. The germline V gene encodes CDR1 MNHEY and CDR2 SVGAGI. CDR3 length equals 14 residues.

The chain carries TRBV20-1 and TRBJ2-7; no reliable D call. CDR3 length equals 14 residues. Trimming left V 3 bases short and J 1 base short, with 13 bases between. Looked up from germline, CDR1 is DFQATT and CDR2 is SNEGSKA (reference sequence). The CDR3: CSARGQQGSYEQYF. CDR3 nucleotide sequence: TGCAGTGCTAGGGGCCAGCAAGGGTCCTACGAGCAGTACTTC.

V usage is TRBV19 and J usage is TRBJ2-2; D perhaps matches TRBD1 (6 bases). CDR1 and CDR2 from the germline V gene are LNHDA and SQIVND (reference sequence). V lost 5 bases and J 4 bases, leaving 11 bases between the germline ends. The CDR3 totals 14 residues. CDR3 DNA sequence: TGTGCCAGTAGTCCTGACAGGACCACCGGGGAGCTGTTTTTT. Encoded protein: CASSPDRTTGELFF.

This clonotype was detected only once. The rearrangement joins TRBV28 to TRBJ2-3, with D possibly TRBD2 on 5 matching bases. The germline V and J ends were trimmed by 4 bases and 9 bases, with 14 bases remaining between them. The CDR3 totals 13 residues. Germline CDR1 reads MDHEN; CDR2 reads SYDVKM. CDR3 in amino acids: CASSSRPSGTQYF. Written as DNA, the CDR3 is TGTGCCAGCAGTTCCCGGCCCTCGGGGACGCAGTATTTT. Drawing the rest from reference TRBV28 and TRBJ2-3, the complete variable domain is DVKVTQSSRYLVKRTGEKVFLECVQDMDHENMFWYRQDPGLGLRLIYFSYDVKMKEKGDIPEGYSVSREKKERFSLILESASTNQTSMYLCASSSRPSGTQYFGPGTRLTVL.

This clonotype was found many times. The chain joins TRBV3-1 to TRBJ1-1; D is ambiguous. The germline CDR1 and CDR2 sequences are LGHDT and YNNKEL (reference sequence). The V gene lost 3 bases and the J gene lost 2 bases, with 7 bases spanning the gap. This CDR3 is 13 amino acids long. The CDR3 here is CASSQKQNTEAFF. CDR3 sequence (DNA): TGTGCCAGCAGCCAGAAACAAAACACTGAAGCTTTCTTT.

This clonotype occurred many times. The V and J genes are TRBV7-9 and TRBJ2-5; D is perhaps TRBD1 (5 bases). The CDR3 has 14 amino acids. V was pared by 1 base and J by 4 bases, with 10 bases between. CDR1 SEHNR and CDR2 FQNEAQ come from the germline V gene (reference sequence). The CDR3 loop reads CASSLDSRVETQYF. The CDR3 DNA is TGTGCCAGCAGCTTAGATTCCAGGGTAGAGACCCAGTACTTC.

About this clonotype: This may stem from a read error, because a much larger clone lies one nucleotide away. This chain links TRBV2 with TRBJ2-5, with 7 nucleotides matching TRBD1. The CDR3 sequence is 15 residues long. In germline, CDR1 is SNHLY, CDR2 FYNNEI. After removal of 6 bases from V and 5 bases from J, the junction contained 12 bases not matched to a gene. Here the CDR3 reads CASSVVTGAGETQYF. CDR3 sequence (DNA): TGTGCCAGCAGCGTAGTTACAGGGGCCGGCGAGACCCAGTACTTC.

The chain is built from TRBV2 and TRBJ2-7; 10 bases line up with TRBD2. Per germline, CDR1 SNHLY and CDR2 FYNNEI. The CDR3 covers 13 residues. Trimming removed 6 bases from V and 6 bases from J; junction bases left unmatched: 5. The CDR3 loop reads CASSLTSGTEQYF. DNA of the CDR3: TGTGCCAGCAGCCTTACTAGCGGGACCGAGCAGTACTTC.

The V and J genes are TRBV9 and TRBJ2-1; 8 positions agree with TRBD2. The CDR3 loop spans 16 amino acids. The ends lost 0 bases at V and 9 bases at J; junction bases unmatched: 11. Germline V CDR1 and CDR2: SGDLS, YYNGEE. The CDR3 coding sequence is TGTGCCAGCAGCGTAGCTGCTAGCGGGTTGATCAGTGAGCAGTTCTTC. It encodes CASSVAASGLISEQFF.

This clonotype appeared many times. The chain uses TRBV7-2 and TRBJ2-4; weak D call: TRBD1 (6 bases). From germline, CDR1 is SGHTA and CDR2 FQGNSA. The CDR3 contains 13 residues. V was trimmed by 0 bases and J by 8 bases, leaving 8 bases between them. The CDR3 DNA sequence: TGTGCCAGCAGCTTAGCGGGGGCGGACATTCAGTACTTC. Amino acid sequence: CASSLAGADIQYF.

V gene TRBV15 combines with J gene TRBJ1-5; D not certain. Trimming took 4 bases from V and 5 from J, leaving 9 bases between them. The CDR3 totals 13 residues. The germline CDR1 and CDR2 sequences are LNHNV and YYDKDF (reference sequence). CDR3 in amino acids: CATSTDPDQPQHF. CDR3 nucleotide sequence: TGTGCCACCAGCACTGACCCCGATCAGCCCCAGCATTTT. Full variable domain (missing parts from reference TRBV15 and TRBJ1-5): DAMVIQNPRYQVTQFGKPVTLSCSQTLNHNVMYWYQQKSSQAPKLLFHYYDKDFNNEADTPDNFQSRRPNTSFCFLDIRSPGLGDTAMYLCATSTDPDQPQHFGDGTRLSIL.

The chain uses TRBV2 and TRBJ2-3; TRBD2 matches at 16 bases. After removal of 8 bases from V and 4 bases from J, the junction contained 9 bases not matched to a gene. The CDR3 has 17 residues. Looked up from germline, CDR1 is SNHLY and CDR2 is FYNNEI. The CDR3 region is CASEGLAGGPGSDTQYF. The CDR3 DNA follows: TGTGCCAGCGAGGGACTAGCGGGAGGGCCGGGCTCAGATACGCAGTATTTT.

This clonotype was seen a few times. The V call is TRBV7-2, the J call TRBJ1-5; 7 nucleotides align to TRBD1. CDR3 size: 15 residues. V was pared by 5 bases and J by 3 bases, with 7 bases of the junction left unmatched. CDR1 and CDR2 (germline): SGHTA, FQGNSA. CDR3 sequence reads: CASSPQTGANQPQHF. The CDR3 region has the DNA TGTGCCAGCAGCCCACAAACAGGGGCCAATCAGCCCCAGCATTTT.